This TCR beta chain appears in the sequencing data of a study of T cells after yellow fever vaccination. The study's findings and limits: Most clones from primary vaccination resurfaced after the booster (about 95% CD4, 88% CD8). The presence of abundant clonotypes contaminating from the bulk population was possible in FACS-sorted repertoires.

As TCR cDNA was made by 5'RACE template switching, a universal primer site and UMIs were added. A single record per CDR3 protein comes from TCRdb applying MiXCR to the 5' RACE reads. The sample carries around 200,000 distinct CDR3 sequences, roughly 9.6% recorded once. This clonotype was seen a handful of times. What it recognizes is unknown. V lost 0 bases and J lost 7, with 11 bases in between. The CDR3 totals 14 residues. Germline V gene sequence: CDR1 MGHRA, CDR2 YSYEKL. The TCR comes from a young man who received the YFV17D yellow fever vaccine. The sample in question was CD8+ T cells sorted from PBMCs, obtained 15 days after the yellow fever booster vaccination. The chain links TRBV4-1 to TRBJ2-3; D possibly uses TRBD1 or TRBD2 (5 bases each). The CDR3 coding sequence is TGCGCCAGCAGCCAAGAGAGGGGAGCTAATACGCAGTATTTT. Translated, it gives CASSQERGANTQYF.